One and the same sample provided the 19 T cell receptor beta chains below, sequenced in a study of T cells after posttransplantation cyclophosphamide. Generated by immunoSEQ multiplex PCR, the TCRdb table keeps only in-frame clones and is missing some. The sample yields some 66,000 clones, 90% to 95% seen once. The sequencing sample was made of PBMCs. All receptors come from a woman in her 30s in good health and a related stem cell transplant donor.

Turning to this clone: Germline and junction disagree at one end, which may indicate a read error. The CDR3 bases are TGCAGCGTTGAGTGGGGGGTGAATACTGAAGCTTTCTTT. It translates to CSVEWGVNTEAFF. The rearrangement joins TRBV29-1 to TRBJ1-1, with D possibly matching TRBD1 (5 bases). The V gene's germline CDR1 is SQVTM and CDR2 ANQGSEA. This CDR3 comprises 13 residues.

V and J are TRBV5-8 and TRBJ2-6, with 7 bases aligning to TRBD1. This CDR3 contains 17 residues. V was clipped by 1 base and J by 0 bases; unmatched bases: 4. Germline CDR1 is SGHTS and CDR2 is YDEGEE. CDR3 in amino acids: CASSLRTGYSGANVLTF. As DNA, the CDR3 is TGTGCCAGCAGCTTGCGGACAGGCTACTCTGGGGCCAACGTCCTGACTTTC.

The rearrangement links TRBV27 to TRBJ1-2; D might be TRBD1 (6 bases). CDR3 length: 13 amino acids. Trimming removed 6 bases from V and 2 bases from J, with 10 bases in between. Germline V gene data show CDR1 as MNHEY and CDR2 as SMNVEV (reference sequence). The CDR3: CASRRTENYGYTF. CDR3 coding DNA: TGTGCCAGCAGACGGACAGAGAACTATGGCTACACCTTC.

The chain combines TRBV7-2 with TRBJ1-1; 8 bases align to TRBD1. The CDR3 covers 13 residues. V trimming: 6 bases; J trimming: 2 bases; junction bases outside the gene matches: 2. Germline V gene lookup returns CDR1 SGHTA and CDR2 FQGNSA. The CDR3 loop is CASRGTGNTEAFF. The CDR3 bases are TGTGCCAGCAGGGGGACAGGTAACACTGAAGCTTTCTTT.

For the CDR3, the DNA is TGTGCCAGCAGCTGGAACTCGAACACTGAAGCTTTCTTT. This encodes CASSWNSNTEAFF. The genes are TRBV11-2 and TRBJ1-1; D not resolved. Between the trimmed V and J ends, which lost 4 bases and 1 base, there was a span of 7 bases. Germline V gene lookup returns CDR1 SGHAT and CDR2 FQNNGV. The CDR3 has 13 residues.

This chain connects TRBV9 to TRBJ1-1, with no clear D. V was cut by 0 bases and J by 0 bases, with 12 bases left in between. Germline V gene data show CDR1 as SGDLS and CDR2 as YYNGEE. The CDR3 length is 16 residues. This chain's CDR3 is CASSVGSAGVNTEAFF. The CDR3 nucleotides are TGTGCCAGCAGCGTAGGATCGGCAGGAGTGAACACTGAAGCTTTCTTT.

This chain uses TRBV7-2 with TRBJ1-2, with D possibly TRBD1 on 6 matching bases. Germline V gene data show CDR1 as SGHTA and CDR2 as FQGNSA. V lost 7 bases and J lost 3, with 15 bases in between. CDR3 length: 14 residues. CDR3: CASNRDTQDYGYTF. As DNA, the CDR3 is TGTGCCAGCAACCGGGACACCCAAGACTATGGCTACACCTTC.

This clone was picked up one time. The chain carries TRBV15 and TRBJ1-2; D is ambiguous. This CDR3 is built from 15 residues. V was clipped by 0 bases and J by 2 bases, with 10 bases between them. Germline CDR1 reads LNHNV; CDR2 reads YYDKDF (reference sequence). The CDR3 DNA reads as TGTGCCACCAGCAGAGAGCGTTACGGGAACTATGGCTACACCTTC. As protein: CATSRERYGNYGYTF.

The chain carries TRBV19 and TRBJ2-2, with D possibly TRBD1 on 6 matching bases. Between the trimmed V and J ends, which lost 3 bases and 7 bases, there was a span of 15 bases. The CDR3 is 15 amino acids. Germline lookup yields CDR1 LNHDA and CDR2 SQIVND (reference sequence). The CDR3 loop is CASSIGTPDSGELFF. The CDR3 bases are TGTGCCAGTAGTATCGGGACACCGGACAGCGGGGAGCTGTTTTTT. Drawing the rest from reference TRBV19 and TRBJ2-2, the complete variable domain is DGGITQSPKYLFRKEGQNVTLSCEQNLNHDAMYWYRQDPGQGLRLIYYSQIVNDFQKGDIAEGYSVSREKKESFPLTVTSAQKNPTAFYLCASSIGTPDSGELFFGEGSRLTVL.

V is TRBV2 and J is TRBJ1-5, with TRBD1 identical over 10 bases. Per the germline V gene, CDR1 is SNHLY and CDR2 is FYNNEI. V was pared by 7 bases and J by 5 bases, with 5 bases of the junction left unmatched. The CDR3 totals 14 residues. CDR3 sequence reads: CASNRDRGDQPQHF. CDR3 DNA sequence: TGTGCCAGCAACCGGGACAGGGGCGATCAGCCCCAGCATTTT.

V usage is TRBV7-9 and J usage is TRBJ2-2, with D perhaps given as TRBD1 or TRBD2 (5 bases each). The length of the CDR3 is 14 residues. The V end was cut by 5 bases, the J end by 2 bases, with 9 bases between. Germline CDR1 is SEHNR and CDR2 is FQNEAQ (reference sequence). The CDR3 sequence: CASSQGRNTGELFF. CDR3 coding DNA: TGTGCCAGCAGCCAGGGACGAAACACCGGGGAGCTGTTTTTT.

This sequence joins TRBV7-2 and TRBJ1-1, with unresolved D. Germline V gene data show CDR1 as SGHTA and CDR2 as FQGNSA. The CDR3 runs 14 residues. V was clipped by 1 base and J by 1 base, with 7 bases between them. The CDR3 DNA reads TGTGCCAGCAGCTTAGGCCTATCGAACACTGAAGCTTTCTTT. It yields the protein CASSLGLSNTEAFF.

The rearrangement uses TRBV2 and TRBJ1-2; 8 bases map to TRBD1. Germline CDR1 reads SNHLY; CDR2 reads FYNNEI. The CDR3 has 14 amino acids. Trimming removed 5 bases from V and 2 bases from J; junction bases left unmatched: 4. The chain's CDR3 is CASSSGGLNYGYTF. DNA for the CDR3: TGTGCCAGCAGTTCAGGGGGCTTAAACTATGGCTACACCTTC.

The CDR3 here is CASNVGGQGANEQYF. For the CDR3, the DNA is TGTGCCAGCAATGTAGGCGGGCAGGGGGCCAACGAGCAGTACTTC. The genes are TRBV2 and TRBJ2-7; TRBD1 aligns across 8 bases. The V gene's germline CDR1 is SNHLY and CDR2 FYNNEI. Trimming at V came to 7 bases and at J to 5 bases, leaving 13 bases not matched to a gene. The CDR3 extends over 15 amino acids.

The sample holds one count of this clone. The V call is TRBV7-6, the J call TRBJ1-6; 9 bases line up with TRBD1. The CDR3 totals 16 residues. Germline V gene lookup returns CDR1 SGHVS and CDR2 FNYEAQ. V lost 5 bases, J lost 9 bases, and 11 bases stayed unmatched. Written as DNA, the CDR3 is TGTGCCAGCAGCCGAACTCCGGGACAGGGTGGTTCACCCCTCCACTTT. It codes for CASSRTPGQGGSPLHF.

This clone showed up just a few times. The chain uses TRBV6-5 and TRBJ2-2; possible D gene TRBD1, 6 bases. This CDR3 has 15 amino acids. Trimming left V 5 bases short and J 3 bases short, with 13 bases between. CDR1 MNHEY and CDR2 SVGAGI come from the germline V gene. CDR3 nucleotide sequence: TGTGCCAGCAGTCGACAGGTGGGGTACACCGGGGAGCTGTTTTTT. Translated: CASSRQVGYTGELFF.

The chain couples TRBV6-1 to TRBJ1-1; D is undetermined. Germline V gives CDR1 MNHNS, CDR2 SASEGT. The CDR3 runs to 13 residues. V gave up 7 bases and J gave up 0 bases, with 9 bases separating them. As DNA, the CDR3 is TGTGCCAGCACCGTTACAGTGAACACTGAAGCTTTCTTT. This gives the protein CASTVTVNTEAFF.

The rearrangement uses TRBV18 and TRBJ1-1; no clear D gene. Germline CDR1 and CDR2: KGHSH and LQKENI. The CDR3 has 12 residues. V dropped 5 bases and J dropped 0 bases, with 4 bases sitting between them. In DNA form, the CDR3 reads TGTGCCAGCTCAACTCTGAACACTGAAGCTTTCTTT. It translates to CASSTLNTEAFF.

The chain employs TRBV6-5 and TRBJ2-2, with 7 nucleotides matching TRBD1. This CDR3 spans 13 amino acids. The V gene end was trimmed by 6 bases and the J gene end by 5 bases; junction bases not matched to a gene: 3. The germline V gene has CDR1 MNHEY and CDR2 SVGAGI. DNA of the CDR3: TGTGCCAGCAGAGAGACAGGGACCGGGGAGCTGTTTTTT. Its protein is CASRETGTGELFF.